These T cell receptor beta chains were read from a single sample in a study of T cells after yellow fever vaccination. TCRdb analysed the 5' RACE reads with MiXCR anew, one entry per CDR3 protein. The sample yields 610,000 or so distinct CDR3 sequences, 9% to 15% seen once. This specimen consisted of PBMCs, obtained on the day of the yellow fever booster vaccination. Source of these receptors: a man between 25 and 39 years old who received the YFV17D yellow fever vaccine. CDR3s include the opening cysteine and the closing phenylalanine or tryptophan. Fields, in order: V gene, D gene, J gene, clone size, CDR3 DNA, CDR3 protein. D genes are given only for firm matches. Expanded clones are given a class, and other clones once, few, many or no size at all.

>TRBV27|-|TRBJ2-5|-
TGTGCCAGCAGTTCCCTCTACCAAGAGACCCAGTACTTC
CASSSLYQETQYF
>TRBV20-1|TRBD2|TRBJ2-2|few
TGCAGTGCTAGAAGGACTAGCGGGAGGCTGAACACCGGGGAGCTGTTTTTT
CSARRTSGRLNTGELFF
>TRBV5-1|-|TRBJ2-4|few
TGCGCCAGCAGCTTGAAGGGCGGCGACGATCTAGCCAAAAACATTCAGTACTTC
CASSLKGGDDLAKNIQYF
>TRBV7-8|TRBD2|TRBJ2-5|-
TGTGCCAGCAGCCCCGGGACTAGCACGCAGACCCAGTACTTC
CASSPGTSTQTQYF
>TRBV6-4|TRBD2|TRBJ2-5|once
TGTGCCATCTGTTTGGGACCTATTGAGCGGGAGGGCCTGGATACCCAGTACTTC
CAICLGPIEREGLDTQYF
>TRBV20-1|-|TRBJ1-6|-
TGCAGTGCTTCGGCAGGCCTCAATTCACCCCTCCACTTT
CSASAGLNSPLHF
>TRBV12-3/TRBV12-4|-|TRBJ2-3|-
TGTGCCAGCAGTTCCCGCCAGGGGCGGGCAGATACGCAGTATTTT
CASSSRQGRADTQYF
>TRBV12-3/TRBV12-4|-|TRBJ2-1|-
TGTGCCAGCAGTTTAACCAGGGGTTTCAATGAGCAGTTCTTC
CASSLTRGFNEQFF
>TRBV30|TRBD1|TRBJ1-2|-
TGTGCCCACCAGGGGGCTGTGGACTATGGCTACACCTTC
CAHQGAVDYGYTF
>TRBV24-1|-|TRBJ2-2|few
TGTGCCACCAGTGAGTGGGGACAGAACACCGGGGAGCTGTTTTTT
CATSEWGQNTGELFF